Presented here are 22 T cell receptor beta chains from one specimen sequenced in a study of CD8 T cells in Susac syndrome. Roughly 0.45 to 1 ug RNA was reverse transcribed with random hexamers. One entry per CDR3 protein results from TCRdb running MiXCR on the immunoSEQ multiplex PCR reads. The table records about 50,000 distinct CDR3 sequences, 93% of them present only once. Input material: CD8+ T cells from PBMCs. These receptors came from a human donor with multiple sclerosis.

The gene calls are TRBV6-2 or TRBV6-3 and TRBJ2-1; D unclear. V was shortened by 5 bases and J by 3 bases, with 17 bases between the two germline ends. Germline V gives CDR1 MNHEY, CDR2 SVGEGT. There are 16 residues in the CDR3. In nucleotides, the CDR3 is TGTGCCAGCAGTGGCTTCGGTCCAAAAATCTACAATGAGCAGTTCTTC. As protein: CASSGFGPKIYNEQFF.

The chain has TRBV28 and TRBJ2-5, with D maybe TRBD2 (6 bases). V lost 6 bases and J 5 bases, leaving 19 bases between the germline ends. CDR3 length equals 15 residues. Germline-derived CDR1 and CDR2 are MDHEN and SYDVKM. The CDR3 sequence: CASSDPSGGRETQYF. CDR3 bases: TGTGCCAGCAGCGACCCCTCCGGGGGAAGGGAGACCCAGTACTTC.

This clonotype was recorded once. The V call is TRBV28, the J call TRBJ2-4; maybe TRBD1 (6 bases). CDR3 length: 16 residues. Germline-derived CDR1 and CDR2 are MDHEN and SYDVKM. The V end was cut by 5 bases, the J end by 0 bases, with 14 bases between. This chain's CDR3 is CASSAWTELAKNIQYF. The CDR3 DNA reads TGTGCCAGCAGTGCTTGGACAGAGCTAGCCAAAAACATTCAGTACTTC.

V and J are TRBV7-3 and TRBJ1-5; D remains ambiguous. Trimming took off 1 base at V and 7 bases at J, with 11 bases between the two ends. The germline CDR1 and CDR2 sequences are SGHTA and FQGTGA. The CDR3 is 14 amino acids. The CDR3 is CASSLNPGVQPQHF. The DNA for the CDR3 is TGTGCCAGCAGCTTAAATCCCGGGGTCCAGCCCCAGCATTTT.

The chain links TRBV28 to TRBJ1-1; no clear D gene. V lost 8 bases to trimming and J lost 8 bases, with 15 bases between them. Looked up from germline, CDR1 is MDHEN and CDR2 is SYDVKM. The CDR3 contains 12 residues. The CDR3 nucleotides read TGTGCCAGCTTCCAGGATTGGGCCGAAGCTTTCTTT. It yields the protein CASFQDWAEAFF.

The chain uses TRBV28 and TRBJ1-2; D call uncertain. The CDR3 is 14 amino acids. CDR1 and CDR2 from the germline V gene are MDHEN and SYDVKM. V lost 7 bases and J 4 bases, leaving 16 bases between the germline ends. The CDR3 DNA sequence: TGTGCCAGCACCCAATTGGAGGGTCCCTATGGCTACACCTTC. This gives the protein CASTQLEGPYGYTF.

The gene calls are TRBV6-2 or TRBV6-3 and TRBJ2-3; 8 positions match TRBD2. V dropped 7 bases and J dropped 1; count of bases not matched to a gene: 10. The length of the CDR3 is 16 residues. The germline CDR1 and CDR2 sequences are MNHEY and SVGEGT. This CDR3 is CASNSGTRAGTDTQYF. In DNA, the CDR3 is TGTGCCAGCAACTCCGGGACTAGAGCTGGCACAGATACGCAGTATTTT.

The chain has TRBV5-6 and TRBJ2-4; TRBD1 matches at 9 bases. The CDR3 consists of 16 residues. Germline CDR1 is SGHDT and CDR2 is YYEEEE. The V segment lost 3 bases and the J segment 8 bases; nucleotides outside the gene matches: 12. The chain's CDR3 is CASSWGAGDRADIQYF. The CDR3, as DNA: TGTGCCAGCAGCTGGGGGGCGGGGGACAGGGCGGACATTCAGTACTTC.

The chain links TRBV3-1 to TRBJ2-3, with no clear D. The ends were cut back, 1 base at V and 1 base at J, with 12 bases in the middle. CDR3 length: 16 amino acids. Per the germline V gene, CDR1 is LGHDT and CDR2 is YNNKEL (reference sequence). The CDR3 sequence is CASSQATTRRTDTQYF. Here the CDR3 DNA reads TGTGCCAGCAGCCAAGCCACCACCCGTCGCACAGATACGCAGTATTTT.

This chain uses TRBV4-1 with TRBJ2-7, with 12 bases identical to TRBD1. The CDR3 contains 17 residues. The V and J ends lost 0 bases and 1 base, in that order; junction bases with no gene match: 4. Per the germline V gene, CDR1 is MGHRA and CDR2 is YSYEKL. CDR3 in DNA: TGCGCCAGCAGCCAAGATCGGGGACAGGGGGCATCCTACGAGCAGTACTTC. Its translation: CASSQDRGQGASYEQYF.

A single count supports this clonotype. V and J are TRBV9 and TRBJ2-5, with 7 bases fitting TRBD2. V gave up 2 bases and J gave up 5 bases; unmatched junction bases: 9. The germline gives CDR1 SGDLS, CDR2 YYNGEE. CDR3 length equals 15 residues. As DNA, the CDR3 is TGTGCCAGCAGCGTCTCGGGGGGTACCGGGGAGACCCAGTACTTC. Its translation: CASSVSGGTGETQYF.

The rearrangement links TRBV4-1 to TRBJ1-2, with 9 bases lining up with TRBD1. Per germline, CDR1 MGHRA and CDR2 YSYEKL. The CDR3 length is 14 residues. The V and J ends lost 5 bases and 7 bases, in that order; junction bases with no gene match: 8. The CDR3 DNA reads as TGCGCCAGCAGCTCCTGGGACAGGGCCCCTGGCTACACCTTC. Its translation is CASSSWDRAPGYTF.

This chain uses TRBV13 with TRBJ2-7; TRBD1 matches at 10 bases. Germline loops: CDR1 PRHDT, CDR2 FYEKMQ (reference sequence). The CDR3 consists of 14 residues. After removal of 4 bases from V and 5 bases from J, the junction contained 5 bases not matched to a gene. CDR3 sequence: CASSSGQGWNEQYF. CDR3 bases: TGTGCCAGCAGCTCGGGACAGGGGTGGAACGAGCAGTACTTC.

V usage is TRBV11-2 and J usage is TRBJ2-3; D may be TRBD2 (6 bases). The CDR3 runs 16 residues. Germline V gene sequence: CDR1 SGHAT, CDR2 FQNNGV. V was trimmed by 2 bases and J by 4 bases, leaving 16 bases between them. The CDR3 is CASSLIVTWRADTQYF. CDR3 nucleotides: TGTGCCAGCAGCTTAATTGTGACTTGGAGGGCAGATACGCAGTATTTT. Looking up the rest from reference TRBV11-2 and TRBJ2-3 gives the full variable domain: EAGVAQSPRYKIIEKRQSVAFWCNPISGHATLYWYQQILGQGPKLLIQFQNNGVVDDSQLPKDRFSAERLKGVDSTLKIQPAKLEDSAVYLCASSLIVTWRADTQYFGPGTRLTVL.

The rearrangement links TRBV7-9 to TRBJ2-7; D is possibly TRBD1 (5 bases). With 5 bases removed from V and 3 bases from J, the gap between germline ends came to 8 bases. Germline values: CDR1 SEHNR, CDR2 FQNEAQ (reference sequence). The CDR3 spans 12 residues. CDR3 bases: TGTGCCAGCAGCCCCAGGGTCTACGAGCAGTACTTC. Translation: CASSPRVYEQYF.

The CDR3 DNA sequence: TGTGCCAGCAGCTTCGTGACAGGGCTGGAGAATCAGCCCCAGCATTTT. This encodes CASSFVTGLENQPQHF. This chain uses TRBV7-9 with TRBJ1-5, with TRBD1 matching 7 bases. The CDR3 loop spans 16 amino acids. CDR1 is SEHNR and CDR2 is FQNEAQ in the germline V gene (reference sequence). The V and J ends lost 3 bases and 4 bases, in that order; junction bases with no gene match: 9.

This chain links TRBV7-2 with TRBJ2-7; a weak D match, TRBD1 (6 bases). Trimming cost V 6 bases and J 2 bases, with 20 bases left between them. In germline, CDR1 is SGHTA, CDR2 FQGNSA. The CDR3 is made up of 16 amino acids. The CDR3 region is CASRASHEDRTYEQYF. CDR3 nucleotides: TGTGCCAGCAGGGCATCCCATGAGGACAGAACCTACGAGCAGTACTTC.

V usage is TRBV5-1 and J usage is TRBJ2-5; D assignment may be TRBD1 or TRBD2 (6 bases each). Germline V CDR1 and CDR2: SGHRS, YFSETQ. The CDR3 contains 15 residues. The V and J ends lost 2 bases and 0 bases respectively, with 11 bases between them. CDR3 coding DNA: TGCGCCAGCAGCTTCCTGGGGGGCAACCAAGAGACCCAGTACTTC. This translates into CASSFLGGNQETQYF.

The V call is TRBV11-1, the J call TRBJ2-6, with TRBD1 matching over 9 bases. V dropped 5 bases and J dropped 3; count of bases not matched to a gene: 17. The CDR3 loop spans 20 amino acids. Germline CDR1 reads SGHAT; CDR2 reads FQDESV (reference sequence). The CDR3 region is CASSIQLQGQGWGGANVLTF. CDR3 nucleotide sequence: TGTGCCAGCAGCATTCAACTGCAGGGACAGGGATGGGGTGGGGCCAACGTCCTGACTTTC.

The CDR3 is CASSEWAEAFF. CDR3 DNA sequence: TGTGCCAGCAGTGAATGGGCTGAAGCTTTCTTT. The chain recombines TRBV25-1 with TRBJ1-1; unclear D gene. V lost 1 base, J lost 6 bases, and 3 bases lay in between. CDR3 size: 11 residues. Germline assignment: CDR1 MGHDK and CDR2 SYGVNS.

The genes are TRBV9 and TRBJ1-6; 9 bases map to TRBD1. CDR3 length: 18 amino acids. CDR1 and CDR2 from the germline V gene are SGDLS and YYNGEE. The trim removed 4 bases at V and 3 bases at J, leaving 11 bases unmatched. CDR3 region: CASSPLPGQGFYNSPLHF. DNA of the CDR3: TGTGCCAGCAGCCCCCTCCCGGGACAGGGCTTCTATAATTCACCCCTCCACTTT.

The chain joins TRBV5-4 to TRBJ2-7; 7 bases fit TRBD2. Per germline, CDR1 SGHNT and CDR2 YYREEE (reference sequence). The CDR3 loop spans 14 amino acids. After removal of 0 bases from V and 7 bases from J, the junction contained 7 bases not matched to a gene. CDR3 residues: CASSLGRGTWEQYF. Here the CDR3 DNA reads TGTGCCAGCAGCTTGGGGCGGGGGACGTGGGAGCAGTACTTC.